These 30 T cell receptor beta chains share one sample of origin, sequenced in a study of cytomegalovirus exposure and HLA in healthy donors. The primer mix had 60 Vbeta and 13 Jbeta primers. Measured with immunoSEQ multiplex PCR; TCRdb has only the in-frame clones, and not every one. The sample carries fewer than 120,000 clones, around 80% recorded once. Input material: PBMCs. The receptors were gathered from a man aged 30 to 45 in good health and CMV-seropositive.

This chain uses TRBV5-4 with TRBJ2-5; 8 bases match TRBD2. With 0 bases clipped from V and 5 bases from J, the junction kept 6 bases outside the gene matches. Germline V lookup: CDR1 SGHNT, CDR2 YYREEE (reference sequence). The CDR3 contains 15 residues. The CDR3 sequence: CASSLAGGRVETQYF. The CDR3 bases are TGTGCCAGCAGCTTGGCGGGGGGGCGCGTTGAGACCCAGTACTTC.

This chain connects TRBV7-9 to TRBJ1-5; TRBD1 agrees at 8 bases. The trim removed 5 bases at V and 3 bases at J, leaving 6 bases unmatched. The CDR3 has 15 amino acids. Germline CDR1 reads SEHNR; CDR2 reads FQNEAQ (reference sequence). The CDR3 region is CASSPGQGNNQPQHF. The CDR3 DNA reads TGTGCCAGCAGCCCCGGACAGGGAAACAATCAGCCCCAGCATTTT.

V usage is TRBV28 and J usage is TRBJ2-3; a weak D match, TRBD2 (5 bases). V was trimmed by 10 bases and J by 1 base, leaving 12 bases between them. The CDR3 is 13 residues long. The germline gives CDR1 MDHEN, CDR2 SYDVKM. The CDR3 here is CATGVGRTDTQYF. The CDR3 coding sequence is TGTGCCACCGGGGTGGGCCGCACAGATACGCAGTATTTT.

V gene TRBV4-1 combines with J gene TRBJ1-1; the match to TRBD1 covers 11 bases. The V gene's germline CDR1 is MGHRA and CDR2 YSYEKL. The CDR3 sequence is 16 residues long. J was trimmed by 5 bases and V by 4 bases; bases with no gene match: 9. CDR3 region: CASSPTRTGGLTEAFF. The CDR3, as DNA: TGCGCCAGCAGCCCTACTAGGACAGGGGGCCTAACTGAAGCTTTCTTT.

This clone has a single count. This chain uses TRBV7-9 with TRBJ2-7; TRBD1 is a possible D gene (5 bases). The CDR3 runs 13 residues. CDR1 and CDR2 (germline): SEHNR, FQNEAQ (reference sequence). V dropped 7 bases and J dropped 2 bases, with 12 bases sitting between them. CDR3 loop: CASTLGQAYEQYF. The CDR3 DNA is TGTGCCAGCACGCTGGGGCAGGCCTACGAGCAGTACTTC.

This clone was seen once. The chain combines TRBV27 with TRBJ1-5; D is unclear. Germline loops: CDR1 MNHEY, CDR2 SMNVEV (reference sequence). Trimming shortened V by 8 bases and J by 7 bases, and 12 bases separated the two germline ends. This CDR3 is 12 amino acids long. Here the CDR3 reads CASGGIGQPQHF. The CDR3 DNA follows: TGTGCCAGCGGAGGGATAGGGCAGCCCCAGCATTTT.

The chain links TRBV28 to TRBJ2-5, with D maybe TRBD1 (6 bases). Between the trimmed V and J ends, which lost 6 bases and 2 bases, there was a span of 16 bases. Looked up from germline, CDR1 is MDHEN and CDR2 is SYDVKM. CDR3 size: 15 residues. This CDR3 reads CASRLWTESQETQYF. DNA for the CDR3: TGTGCCAGCAGACTCTGGACAGAATCACAAGAGACCCAGTACTTC.

Details on this clone: This sample includes further DNA sequences coding for the same CDR3. This chain connects TRBV7-2 to TRBJ2-3, with D perhaps TRBD1 (5 bases). There are 12 residues in the CDR3. The V end was cut by 5 bases, the J end by 5 bases, with 8 bases between. Germline CDR1 reads SGHTA; CDR2 reads FQGNSA. CDR3 sequence reads: CASSPQGDTQYF. The CDR3 DNA reads TGTGCCAGCAGCCCGCAGGGAGATACGCAGTATTTT.

The chain links TRBV6-5 to TRBJ1-5; D may be TRBD1 (5 bases). V was shortened by 2 bases and J by 10 bases, with 12 bases between the two germline ends. Per the germline V gene, CDR1 is MNHEY and CDR2 is SVGAGI. The CDR3 covers 13 residues. The CDR3 coding sequence is TGTGCCAGCAGTTACCTGGGGGGGGAACCCCAGCATTTT. Encoded protein: CASSYLGGEPQHF.

V gene TRBV18 combines with J gene TRBJ1-2, with unresolved D. From germline, CDR1 is KGHSH and CDR2 LQKENI. The CDR3 is 16 residues long. V shed 0 bases and J shed 2 bases, with 13 bases lying between them. In nucleotides, the CDR3 is TGTGCCAGCTCACCACCGGGCCCGACCAAAAACTATGGCTACACCTTC. This encodes CASSPPGPTKNYGYTF.

J is TRBJ1-1 and V is TRBV27; D uncertain. This CDR3 contains 12 residues. V lost 6 bases and J 4 bases, leaving 9 bases between the germline ends. Germline CDR1 is MNHEY and CDR2 is SMNVEV (reference sequence). CDR3 sequence reads: CASSQTGTEAFF. The CDR3 DNA is TGTGCCAGCAGCCAAACGGGCACTGAAGCTTTCTTT.

The rearrangement joins TRBV6-6 to TRBJ1-1; maybe TRBD1 (5 bases). V shed 5 bases and J shed 0 bases, with 7 bases lying between them. Germline CDR1 MNHNY, CDR2 SVGAGI (reference sequence). There are 13 residues in the CDR3. The CDR3 nucleotides are TGTGCCAGCAGTGGGGCCGTGAACACTGAAGCTTTCTTT. Amino acid sequence: CASSGAVNTEAFF.

This clone was seen ten or more times. The rearrangement links TRBV4-3 to TRBJ2-1, with TRBD1 matching over 7 bases. The J segment lost 6 bases and the V segment lost 0 bases, leaving 11 bases of the junction unmatched. This CDR3 has 17 amino acids. Germline assignment: CDR1 LGHNA and CDR2 YSLEER. The CDR3 reads CASSQEDTTGDPNEQFF. The CDR3 DNA is TGCGCCAGCAGCCAAGAAGATACAACAGGGGATCCCAATGAGCAGTTCTTC.

This chain uses TRBV19 with TRBJ2-7; perhaps TRBD2 as D (6 bases). V dropped 4 bases and J dropped 6 bases, with 16 bases sitting between them. Germline V gene sequence: CDR1 LNHDA, CDR2 SQIVND (reference sequence). The CDR3 consists of 14 residues. CDR3 in DNA: TGTGCCAGTAGTACCGACCCCGGGACTTTCGAGCAGTACTTC. Protein: CASSTDPGTFEQYF.

The V gene is TRBV7-2, the J gene TRBJ2-6; 9 bases match TRBD1. Germline V gene data show CDR1 as SGHTA and CDR2 as FQGNSA. The CDR3 covers 14 residues. The ends lost 3 bases at V and 10 bases at J; junction bases unmatched: 4. The CDR3 DNA is TGTGCCAGCAGCTTTCGACAGGGGGGAAACGTCCTGACTTTC. Residues: CASSFRQGGNVLTF.

This clone was seen a few times. The chain combines TRBV11-3 with TRBJ1-5; TRBD1 is a possible D gene (5 bases). Per the germline V gene, CDR1 is SGHNT and CDR2 is YENEEA. This CDR3 comprises 14 residues. The V and J ends lost 5 bases and 7 bases respectively, with 15 bases between them. CDR3 region: CASSPGGVRQPQHF. The DNA of the CDR3 is TGTGCCAGCAGCCCTGGGGGGGTGCGGCAGCCCCAGCATTTT.

V usage is TRBV5-4 and J usage is TRBJ2-2; 9 bases are shared with TRBD2. Per the germline V gene, CDR1 is SGHNT and CDR2 is YYREEE (reference sequence). V lost 4 bases, J lost 4 bases, and 5 bases stayed unmatched. CDR3 length: 15 amino acids. CDR3 nucleotide sequence: TGTGCCAGCAGCGCCTCGGGACTAGCCACCGGGGAGCTGTTTTTT. Translation gives CASSASGLATGELFF.

The gene calls are TRBV10-3 and TRBJ1-1; tentatively, D is TRBD1 (5 bases). This CDR3 is built from 14 residues. The germline V gene has CDR1 ENHRY and CDR2 SYGVKD. V shed 6 bases and J shed 3 bases, with 14 bases lying between them. The CDR3 here is CAIRTRGIDTEAFF. Here the CDR3 DNA reads TGTGCCATCAGGACTAGGGGAATCGACACTGAAGCTTTCTTT.

CDR3 sequence: CSVEDLDGGRLGLFF. The CDR3 bases are TGCAGCGTTGAAGATTTGGACGGGGGGCGTTTGGGACTGTTTTTT. This chain uses TRBV29-1 with TRBJ1-4; the D gene is possibly TRBD1 (6 bases). The CDR3 is made up of 15 amino acids. The V end lost 0 bases, the J end lost 13 bases, and 21 bases lay between the germline ends. Germline lookup yields CDR1 SQVTM and CDR2 ANQGSEA.

The chain is built from TRBV30 and TRBJ2-1; D is ambiguous. The V and J ends lost 2 bases and 8 bases respectively, with 7 bases between them. This CDR3 spans 11 amino acids. Germline V lookup: CDR1 GTSNPN, CDR2 SVGIG (reference sequence). CDR3 loop: CAWSRLDEQFF. The CDR3, as DNA: TGTGCCTGGAGTAGGCTAGATGAGCAGTTCTTC. The full variable domain, with the rest looked up from reference TRBV30 and TRBJ2-1, is SQTIHQWPATLVQPVGSPLSLECTVEGTSNPNLYWYRQAAGRGLQLLFYSVGIGQISSEVPQNLSASRPQDRQFILSSKKLLLSDSGFYLCAWSRLDEQFFGPGTRLTVL.

This clone has only a few counts. The J gene is TRBJ1-5, the V gene TRBV30, with 8 bases that match TRBD1. The CDR3 covers 14 residues. Germline assignment: CDR1 GTSNPN and CDR2 SVGIG (reference sequence). J was trimmed by 15 bases and V by 1 base; bases with no gene match: 14. The CDR3 DNA follows: TGTGCCTGGAGTGGGCAGGGGGCGCCGGGATCGTGGCATTTT. This codes for CAWSGQGAPGSWHF.

V gene TRBV5-1 combines with J gene TRBJ2-5; TRBD2 matches 12 bases. V shed 4 bases, J shed 1 base, and the junction held 8 bases outside the gene matches. This CDR3 spans 17 amino acids. The V gene's germline CDR1 is SGHRS and CDR2 YFSETQ. CDR3 in DNA: TGCGCCAGCAGCACCGGACTAGCGGGGAGACTCCAAGAGACCCAGTACTTC. It is translated as CASSTGLAGRLQETQYF.

The gene calls are TRBV28 and TRBJ1-4; D perhaps matches TRBD1 (6 bases). The CDR3 loop spans 16 amino acids. V was clipped by 5 bases and J by 4 bases, with 17 bases between them. Germline V gene data show CDR1 as MDHEN and CDR2 as SYDVKM. The CDR3 DNA sequence: TGTGCCAGCAGTAAACAGGGTTCCTCCTTTAATGAAAAACTGTTTTTT. It encodes CASSKQGSSFNEKLFF.

The chain combines TRBV28 with TRBJ2-7; 10 positions agree with TRBD2. Unmatched junction bases numbered 15, after V lost 2 bases and J lost 2 bases. The CDR3 totals 19 residues. Germline values: CDR1 MDHEN, CDR2 SYDVKM. CDR3 coding DNA: TGTGCCAGCAGTTTAATCTTAGGGCTAGCGGGGGCCCTGACCTACGAGCAGTACTTC. It specifies CASSLILGLAGALTYEQYF.

This clone was detected once. This chain connects TRBV28 to TRBJ1-1; tentative D call: TRBD1 (5 bases). Germline CDR1 is MDHEN and CDR2 is SYDVKM. Trimming cost V 3 bases and J 8 bases, with 13 bases left between them. The CDR3 totals 13 residues. For the CDR3, the DNA is TGTGCCAGCAGTTTTGGGGCAGTTCGCGAAGCTTTCTTT. Its translation: CASSFGAVREAFF.

This clone was seen a few times. The chain couples TRBV7-2 to TRBJ1-4; TRBD1 agrees at 7 bases. J was trimmed by 8 bases and V by 5 bases; bases with no gene match: 11. This CDR3 is built from 15 residues. In germline, CDR1 is SGHTA, CDR2 FQGNSA. CDR3 amino acids: CASSPGQARREKLFF. Here the CDR3 DNA reads TGTGCCAGCAGCCCTGGACAGGCTAGAAGGGAAAAACTGTTTTTT.

This clone appeared a few times. V is TRBV9 and J is TRBJ2-2, with 7 nucleotides matching TRBD1. This CDR3 is 15 amino acids long. V was clipped by 0 bases and J by 10 bases; unmatched bases: 9. Germline values: CDR1 SGDLS, CDR2 YYNGEE. The CDR3 coding sequence is TGTGCCAGCAGCGTAGGTCTGGGACAGCCTGTGGAGCTGTTTTTT. Translating gives CASSVGLGQPVELFF.

The chain uses TRBV4-3 and TRBJ1-6; tentative D call: TRBD1 (6 bases). With 0 bases removed from V and 6 bases from J, the gap between germline ends came to 15 bases. Per the germline V gene, CDR1 is LGHNA and CDR2 is YSLEER. The CDR3 spans 17 residues. This CDR3 reads CASSQDWDKPPNSPLHF. In DNA form, the CDR3 reads TGCGCCAGCAGCCAAGATTGGGACAAACCCCCTAATTCACCCCTCCACTTT.

The genes are TRBV28 and TRBJ2-7, with 9 bases aligning to TRBD1. V gave up 5 bases and J gave up 2 bases; unmatched junction bases: 7. Germline-derived CDR1 and CDR2 are MDHEN and SYDVKM. This CDR3 is built from 15 residues. CDR3 in DNA: TGTGCCAGCAGTAGCGGACAGGGGAGCCCCTACGAGCAGTACTTC. Protein: CASSSGQGSPYEQYF.

The gene calls are TRBV5-4 and TRBJ2-7; 7 bases align to TRBD2. V shed 4 bases, J shed 0 bases, and the junction held 4 bases outside the gene matches. Germline V CDR1 and CDR2: SGHNT, YYREEE (reference sequence). The CDR3 loop spans 14 amino acids. CDR3 residues: CASSLLAGSYEQYF. The CDR3, as DNA: TGTGCCAGCAGCCTATTAGCGGGCTCCTACGAGCAGTACTTC. Looking up the rest from reference TRBV5-4 and TRBJ2-7 gives the full variable domain: ETGVTQSPTHLIKTRGQQVTLRCSSQSGHNTVSWYQQALGQGPQFIFQYYREEENGRGNFPPRFSGLQFPNYSSELNVNALELDDSALYLCASSLLAGSYEQYFGPGTRLTVT.